The 21 T cell receptor beta chains below were found in one sample sequenced in a study of regulatory T cells in long-lasting Graves disease. According to the study, TCR beta libraries were built with iRepertoire HTBI primers and CDR3-region Arm-PCR. Using its own MiXCR run on the multiplex PCR reads, TCRdb lists one record per CDR3 protein. The sample records 450,000 to 500,000 distinct CDR3 sequences, about a sixth being singletons. Regarding time point: newly diagnosed GD, antithyroid drugs for less than 3 months. PBMC RNA served as the TCR library source. This sample also belongs to another study, concerning T cells in Graves' hyperthyroidism and ophthalmopathy.

The sequences come from peripheral blood mononuclear cells (PBMCs), collected at new diagnosis, from a patient treated with antithyroid drugs. These receptors all come from a middle-aged man with Graves disease.

This clonotype came up a few times. The rearrangement uses TRBV6-1 and TRBJ1-5; the match to TRBD1 covers 8 bases. CDR3 length: 15 amino acids. CDR1 MNHNS and CDR2 SASEGT come from the germline V gene. Trimming removed 7 bases from V and 7 bases from J; junction bases left unmatched: 12. The CDR3 region has the DNA TGTGCCAGCACCAAGGACAGGGCGGTGGGACAGCCCCAGCATTTT. Translation: CASTKDRAVGQPQHF.

V usage is TRBV2 and J usage is TRBJ1-4; D gene uncertain. V was pared by 7 bases and J by 7 bases, with 4 bases between. Germline V gene data show CDR1 as SNHLY and CDR2 as FYNNEI. This CDR3 contains 10 residues. In DNA, the CDR3 is TGTGCCAGCAAGGGTGAAAAACTGTTTTTT. It translates to CASKGEKLFF. Filled out from reference TRBV2 and TRBJ1-4, the complete variable domain reads EPEVTQTPSHQVTQMGQEVILRCVPISNHLYFYWYRQILGQKVEFLVSFYNNEISEKSEIFDDQFSVERPDGSNFTLKIRSTKLEDSAMYFCASKGEKLFFGSGTQLSVL.

V and J are TRBV6-9 and TRBJ1-3; weak D call: TRBD1 (5 bases). Germline CDR1 is MNHGY and CDR2 is SVAAGI. The CDR3 totals 14 residues. V shed 4 bases and J shed 4 bases, with 11 bases lying between them. The CDR3 DNA sequence: TGTGCCAGCAGTTTCAGGGCGGGCGGAAACACCATATATTTT. The encoded protein is CASSFRAGGNTIYF.

This clonotype showed up many times. The rearrangement uses TRBV10-1 and TRBJ2-3; 8 bases line up with TRBD2. V shed 5 bases, J shed 1 base, and the junction held 8 bases outside the gene matches. Germline V gene lookup returns CDR1 WNHNN and CDR2 SYGVQD (reference sequence). This CDR3 spans 16 amino acids. The CDR3 DNA reads TGCGCCAGCAGTCGTTCAGCGGGAGCGGGCACAGATACGCAGTATTTT. Its translation: CASSRSAGAGTDTQYF.

This clonotype was seen ten or more times. The CDR3 DNA sequence: TGTGCCAGCAGTACTGGGGGGCGCCGTACAGATACGCAGTATTTT. Protein sequence: CASSTGGRRTDTQYF. This chain connects TRBV28 to TRBJ2-3, with D perhaps assigned TRBD1 or TRBD2 (6 bases each). This CDR3 contains 15 residues. Germline V gene lookup returns CDR1 MDHEN and CDR2 SYDVKM. The V end was cut by 5 bases, the J end by 3 bases, with 15 bases between.

This clonotype has a count of ten or more. The chain joins TRBV3-1 to TRBJ2-2; D might be TRBD2 (6 bases). The CDR3 contains 16 residues. Per germline, CDR1 LGHDT and CDR2 YNNKEL (reference sequence). Deletions cut 6 bases from V and 0 bases from J, with 14 bases between. Written as DNA, the CDR3 is TGTGCCAGCAGTCGGGACTTTGCTGCGAACACCGGGGAGCTGTTTTTT. Its protein product is CASSRDFAANTGELFF.

V usage is TRBV15 and J usage is TRBJ2-7; 8 bases line up with TRBD1. Germline V gene sequence: CDR1 LNHNV, CDR2 YYDKDF (reference sequence). The J segment lost 2 bases and the V segment lost 1 base, leaving 1 base of the junction unmatched. This CDR3 has 14 residues. The CDR3 region is CATSRAGQAYEQYF. CDR3 nucleotide sequence: TGTGCCACCAGCAGAGCGGGACAGGCCTACGAGCAGTACTTC.

Only a few counts were recorded for this clonotype. The chain recombines TRBV10-3 with TRBJ1-5, with D possibly TRBD1 on 6 matching bases. Germline lookup yields CDR1 ENHRY and CDR2 SYGVKD. V was clipped by 3 bases and J by 4 bases, with 10 bases between them. This CDR3 comprises 14 residues. CDR3 nucleotides: TGTGCCATCAGTGAAGACAGGTCTAATCAGCCCCAGCATTTT. As protein: CAISEDRSNQPQHF.

This clonotype was observed many times. This sequence joins TRBV2 and TRBJ1-6, with D possibly TRBD1 on 6 matching bases. Per germline, CDR1 SNHLY and CDR2 FYNNEI. The CDR3 has 15 residues. V was trimmed by 2 bases and J by 7 bases, leaving 12 bases between them. CDR3 in DNA: TGTGCCAGCAGTGAAAGGGGGACTCCAAATTCACCCCTCCACTTT. This encodes CASSERGTPNSPLHF.

The table lists this clonotype with many counts. The genes are TRBV11-2 and TRBJ1-6, with 8 nucleotides matching TRBD1. Unmatched junction bases numbered 7, after V lost 6 bases and J lost 9 bases. In germline, CDR1 is SGHAT, CDR2 FQNNGV. This CDR3 comprises 14 residues. Written as DNA, the CDR3 is TGTGCCAGCAGTGGACAGGGTGGAATTTCACCCCTCCACTTT. It is translated as CASSGQGGISPLHF.

The CDR3 reads CSAPRPGGYTF. The CDR3 region has the DNA TGCAGTGCTCCCCGGCCCGGAGGCTACACCTTC. The V gene is TRBV20-1, the J gene TRBJ1-2; D is ambiguous. V was shortened by 5 bases and J by 8 bases, with 12 bases between the two germline ends. CDR3 size: 11 residues. Germline lookup yields CDR1 DFQATT and CDR2 SNEGSKA (reference sequence).

This clonotype has at least ten counts. The V gene is TRBV27, the J gene TRBJ2-1, with D unresolved. The DNA end is a closer match to TRBJ2-5, so the J assignment may be wrong. Germline CDR1 is MNHEY and CDR2 is SMNVEV (reference sequence). The CDR3 spans 14 residues. CDR3 residues: CASSPGREKETQYF. CDR3 coding DNA: TGTGCCAGCAGTCCCGGACGAGAGAAAGAGACCCAGTACTTC.

This clonotype was seen many times. This chain links TRBV27 with TRBJ1-2; a weak D match, TRBD1 (6 bases). The germline gives CDR1 MNHEY, CDR2 SMNVEV (reference sequence). V lost 3 bases to trimming and J lost 6 bases, with 11 bases between them. The CDR3 is made up of 13 amino acids. The CDR3, as DNA: TGTGCCAGCAGTTTGAGTGGGACAAATGGCTACACCTTC. The encoded protein is CASSLSGTNGYTF.

In its sample, this clonotype was seen many times. The J gene is TRBJ2-7, the V gene TRBV11-3, with 9 bases lining up with TRBD2. Germline loops: CDR1 SGHNT, CDR2 YENEEA. This CDR3 has 15 amino acids. V lost 0 bases, J lost 2 bases, and 2 bases stayed unmatched. The chain's CDR3 is CASSLEPSGTYEQYF. The CDR3 DNA reads TGTGCCAGCAGCTTAGAGCCTAGCGGGACCTACGAGCAGTACTTC.

This clonotype was detected ten times or more. The DNA for the CDR3 is TGTGCCAGCAGTCCTCAAGGGGTTCCCCATGAATACGGGGAGCTGTTTTTT. This codes for CASSPQGVPHEYGELFF. V is TRBV28 and J is TRBJ2-2; D perhaps matches TRBD1 (5 bases). CDR1 and CDR2 from the germline V gene are MDHEN and SYDVKM. There are 17 residues in the CDR3. The V gene lost 5 bases and the J gene lost 7 bases, with 23 bases spanning the gap.

The rearrangement links TRBV19 to TRBJ1-6; possible D gene TRBD1, 5 bases. Germline V gives CDR1 LNHDA, CDR2 SQIVND (reference sequence). Trimming left V 9 bases short and J 4 bases short, with 19 bases between. CDR3 length: 16 amino acids. CDR3 protein: CASLDLGLPYNSPLHF. In DNA form, the CDR3 reads TGTGCCAGCCTTGACTTGGGACTCCCGTATAATTCACCCCTCCACTTT.

This clonotype was seen at least ten times. The CDR3 here is CATSRGTSIKGETQYF. The CDR3, as DNA: TGTGCCACCAGCAGAGGGACTAGCATAAAGGGAGAGACCCAGTACTTC. The V call is TRBV15, the J call TRBJ2-5; 8 bases match TRBD2. The CDR3 spans 16 residues. Germline V lookup: CDR1 LNHNV, CDR2 YYDKDF (reference sequence). V was pared by 1 base and J by 4 bases, with 8 bases of the junction left unmatched.

This clonotype turned up a few times. The V call is TRBV9, the J call TRBJ2-7; tentatively, D is TRBD2 (6 bases). The CDR3 is made up of 14 amino acids. Trimming cost V 4 bases and J 2 bases, with 13 bases left between them. The germline CDR1 and CDR2 sequences are SGDLS and YYNGEE. The CDR3 sequence is CASSLGVAAYEQYF. The CDR3 coding sequence is TGTGCCAGCAGCCTCGGGGTAGCGGCCTACGAGCAGTACTTC.

This chain joins TRBV19 and TRBJ1-5; a possible D gene is TRBD1 (5 bases). CDR3 size: 12 residues. The V and J ends lost 4 bases and 11 bases respectively, with 12 bases between them. Germline CDR1 is LNHDA and CDR2 is SQIVND (reference sequence). This chain's CDR3 is CASSRGRATQHF. In DNA form, the CDR3 reads TGTGCCAGTAGTAGGGGGAGGGCGACCCAGCATTTT.

This clonotype has more than one count but fewer than ten. The chain joins TRBV24-1 to TRBJ2-2, with 9 bases aligning to TRBD2. CDR1 is KGHDR and CDR2 is SFDVKD in the germline V gene. The CDR3 has 15 residues. The ends lost 6 bases at V and 1 base at J; junction bases unmatched: 2. The CDR3 spells CATSIAGENTGELFF. Here the CDR3 DNA reads TGTGCCACCAGTATAGCGGGAGAGAACACCGGGGAGCTGTTTTTT.

This chain uses TRBV30 with TRBJ2-1; 7 bases agree with TRBD1. The germline gives CDR1 GTSNPN, CDR2 SVGIG (reference sequence). This CDR3 contains 12 residues. J gave up 7 bases and V 4 bases, and 4 bases lay outside the gene matches. The CDR3 region has the DNA TGTGCCTGGACCCAACAGGGGAATGAGCAGTTCTTC. Its translation is CAWTQQGNEQFF.